The 27 T cell receptor beta chains in this list originate from one sample, sequenced in a study of T cell changes during pregnancy in multiple sclerosis. The assay was immunoSEQ multiplex PCR, and TCRdb's table has in-frame clones only and misses some. Of 40,000 to 50,000 clones detected, 85% to 95% appear once; the ten largest clones hold 0.4% to 0.55%. Sequenced here: CD4+ T cells from peripheral blood mononuclear cells, sampled in the third trimester of pregnancy. The receptors derive from a female donor with multiple sclerosis, enrolled in a pregnancy study.

The V call is TRBV7-2, the J call TRBJ2-1, with 10 bases aligning to TRBD1. After removal of 5 bases from V and 4 bases from J, the junction contained 8 bases not matched to a gene. The germline CDR1 and CDR2 sequences are SGHTA and FQGNSA. The CDR3 sequence is 16 residues long. CDR3 sequence: CASSQSGTGVYNEQFF. The DNA for the CDR3 is TGTGCCAGCAGCCAATCGGGGACAGGGGTTTACAATGAGCAGTTCTTC.

V usage is TRBV27 and J usage is TRBJ2-3; TRBD2 aligns across 8 bases. Germline V CDR1 and CDR2: MNHEY, SMNVEV (reference sequence). V shed 5 bases, J shed 2 bases, and the junction held 9 bases outside the gene matches. The CDR3 is made up of 16 amino acids. The CDR3 coding sequence is TGTGCCAGCAGTACACCTTCGCGGGAGGTCACAGATACGCAGTATTTT. Protein product: CASSTPSREVTDTQYF.

V gene TRBV13 combines with J gene TRBJ2-1; 10 bases are shared with TRBD2. The ends lost 1 base at V and 2 bases at J; junction bases unmatched: 8. The germline V gene has CDR1 PRHDT and CDR2 FYEKMQ (reference sequence). CDR3 size: 18 residues. CDR3 DNA sequence: TGTGCCAGCAGCTTAGAAGTAGGGGGACTAGCGACCTACAATGAGCAGTTCTTC. It codes for CASSLEVGGLATYNEQFF.

The chain combines TRBV7-8 with TRBJ2-2, with a tentative D call TRBD1 (5 bases). Germline V gene data show CDR1 as SGHVS and CDR2 as FQNEAQ. This CDR3 is built from 17 residues. V dropped 5 bases and J dropped 6 bases, with 22 bases sitting between them. In DNA, the CDR3 is TGTGCCAGCAGCAAATCGACCTTGGGTTTAGGGGCCGGGGAGCTGTTTTTT. Translation: CASSKSTLGLGAGELFF.

The V and J genes are TRBV27 and TRBJ2-1, with TRBD2 identical over 9 bases. This CDR3 has 16 amino acids. Trimming at V came to 4 bases and at J to 7 bases, leaving 11 bases not matched to a gene. Looked up from germline, CDR1 is MNHEY and CDR2 is SMNVEV (reference sequence). The CDR3 coding sequence is TGTGCCAGCAGTTCCCCCGGGACTAGCACAAGGAATGAGCAGTTCTTC. This sequence encodes CASSSPGTSTRNEQFF.

CDR3 protein: CASQRTGLGETQYF. CDR3 in DNA: TGTGCCAGCCAAAGGACAGGGCTAGGAGAGACCCAGTACTTC. The chain joins TRBV27 to TRBJ2-5; 8 nucleotides agree with TRBD1. The V gene end was trimmed by 8 bases and the J gene end by 4 bases; junction bases not matched to a gene: 9. Germline CDR1 reads MNHEY; CDR2 reads SMNVEV (reference sequence). The CDR3 has 14 amino acids.

The genes are TRBV6-1 and TRBJ2-5; unclear D gene. Germline V gene data show CDR1 as MNHNS and CDR2 as SASEGT. The CDR3 extends over 15 amino acids. Trimming removed 3 bases from V and 5 bases from J, with 16 bases in between. CDR3 nucleotides: TGTGCCAGCAGTGATAATTGGGCACGCGAGGAGACCCAGTACTTC. Translating gives CASSDNWAREETQYF.

The V gene is TRBV6-6, the J gene TRBJ1-4; tentatively, D is TRBD1 (5 bases). The CDR3 contains 14 residues. V was cut by 7 bases and J by 6 bases, with 15 bases left in between. Germline V gene sequence: CDR1 MNHNY, CDR2 SVGAGI (reference sequence). The CDR3 here is CASKWGVRDEKLFF. CDR3 nucleotides: TGTGCCAGCAAATGGGGGGTGAGGGATGAAAAACTGTTTTTT.

This chain joins TRBV5-4 and TRBJ1-2; D is perhaps TRBD1 (5 bases). The CDR3 length is 13 residues. The V gene lost 2 bases and the J gene lost 6 bases, with 11 bases spanning the gap. Germline V gives CDR1 SGHNT, CDR2 YYREEE (reference sequence). DNA of the CDR3: TGTGCCAGCAGCTTTGCTGGGGCTGATGGCTACACCTTC. Translated: CASSFAGADGYTF.

The chain is built from TRBV7-9 and TRBJ2-7; TRBD1 agrees at 7 bases. V lost 4 bases and J lost 7; bases outside the gene matches: 10. Germline V gives CDR1 SEHNR, CDR2 FQNEAQ (reference sequence). This CDR3 is 14 amino acids long. This CDR3 reads CASSSRDRGVEQYF. CDR3 DNA: TGTGCCAGCAGCTCCCGGGACAGAGGTGTTGAGCAGTACTTC. Full variable domain (missing parts from reference TRBV7-9 and TRBJ2-7): DTGVSQNPRHKITKRGQNVTFRCDPISEHNRLYWYRQTLGQGPEFLTYFQNEAQLEKSRLLSDRFSAERPKGSFSTLEIQRTEQGDSAMYLCASSSRDRGVEQYFGPGTRLTVT.

The chain uses TRBV7-2 and TRBJ2-7; 7 positions match TRBD1. Germline V gene data show CDR1 as SGHTA and CDR2 as FQGNSA. The junction had 10 bases not matched to a gene; V was cut back by 5 bases and J by 0 bases. The CDR3 is 16 amino acids. The CDR3 here is CASSRPSGGLSYEQYF. The CDR3 DNA follows: TGTGCCAGCAGCCGACCCTCAGGGGGTCTCTCCTACGAGCAGTACTTC.

In nucleotides, the CDR3 is TGTGCCAGCAGCTTGAGGCTTAGCGGGAGTTTGTCTGGGGCCAACGTCCTGACTTTC. Translated: CASSLRLSGSLSGANVLTF. The chain uses TRBV7-8 and TRBJ2-6; 9 positions agree with TRBD2. The J segment lost 1 base and the V segment lost 3 bases, leaving 10 bases of the junction unmatched. This CDR3 has 19 amino acids. From germline, CDR1 is SGHVS and CDR2 FQNEAQ.

The CDR3 protein is CASSSGGELFF. The CDR3 bases are TGTGCCAGCTCATCCGGCGGGGAGCTGTTTTTT. V and J are TRBV18 and TRBJ2-2; D not certain. The CDR3 has 11 residues. CDR1 is KGHSH and CDR2 is LQKENI in the germline V gene. The V end was cut by 5 bases, the J end by 7 bases, with 5 bases between.

The chain combines TRBV7-6 with TRBJ2-3; 8 nucleotides match TRBD1. V was clipped by 5 bases and J by 0 bases; unmatched bases: 7. The CDR3 spans 16 residues. CDR1 and CDR2 from the germline V gene are SGHVS and FNYEAQ. CDR3 amino acids: CASSPQGATSTDTQYF. The CDR3 bases are TGTGCCAGCAGCCCCCAGGGGGCGACGAGCACAGATACGCAGTATTTT.

The chain's CDR3 is CASSLTGGTEAFF. CDR3 DNA: TGTGCCAGCAGCTTGACAGGTGGCACTGAAGCTTTCTTT. This rearrangement joins TRBV11-3 to TRBJ1-1, with D maybe TRBD1 (6 bases). Per the germline V gene, CDR1 is SGHNT and CDR2 is YENEEA. V was clipped by 3 bases and J by 4 bases, with 9 bases between them. The CDR3 length is 13 residues.

This clone has just one count. The chain couples TRBV7-9 to TRBJ2-4; tentatively, D is TRBD2 (6 bases). Germline V gene lookup returns CDR1 SEHNR and CDR2 FQNEAQ (reference sequence). V was shortened by 2 bases and J by 1 base, with 12 bases between the two germline ends. The CDR3 has 16 residues. The CDR3 spells CASSLFGEAAKNIQYF. The CDR3 nucleotides are TGTGCCAGCAGCTTATTTGGGGAGGCCGCCAAAAACATTCAGTACTTC.

Regarding this clone: Other DNA sequences of this sample code for an identical CDR3. This chain uses TRBV21-1 with TRBJ2-7; the table assigns TRBD2, which was not confirmed against the DNA. TRBV21-1 is labeled a pseudogene. This CDR3 has 19 residues. The chain's CDR3 is CASSKPLGLAGEPSYEQYF. The CDR3 DNA sequence: TGTGCCAGCAGCAAACCTCTGGGGCTAGCGGGAGAACCCTCCTACGAGCAGTACTTC.

This chain joins TRBV6-6 and TRBJ2-7, with unresolved D. Germline values: CDR1 MNHNY, CDR2 SVGAGI (reference sequence). The germline V and J ends were trimmed by 5 bases and 1 base, with 9 bases remaining between them. The CDR3 length is 13 residues. CDR3 region: CASSPTNSYEQYF. CDR3 nucleotide sequence: TGTGCCAGCAGTCCGACAAATTCCTACGAGCAGTACTTC.

The CDR3 sequence is CASSTRGGSGRSERNEQFF. CDR3 in DNA: TGTGCCAGCAGTACCAGGGGGGGTAGCGGGAGATCTGAGCGTAATGAGCAGTTCTTC. The rearrangement uses TRBV27 and TRBJ2-1; 9 nucleotides align to TRBD2. Germline V gives CDR1 MNHEY, CDR2 SMNVEV (reference sequence). This CDR3 has 19 amino acids. J was trimmed by 7 bases and V by 5 bases; bases with no gene match: 21.

The chain recombines TRBV2 with TRBJ2-7, with D uncertain. The CDR3 has 11 residues. The V and J ends lost 8 bases and 3 bases respectively, with 8 bases between them. Germline CDR1 SNHLY, CDR2 FYNNEI. The CDR3 coding sequence is TGTGCCAGCGGGCTCCACTACGAGCAGTACTTC. It specifies CASGLHYEQYF.

This chain uses TRBV7-6 with TRBJ2-1, with 9 bases that match TRBD2. The CDR3 runs to 16 residues. The germline V gene encodes CDR1 SGHVS and CDR2 FNYEAQ. V shed 8 bases, J shed 10 bases, and the junction held 18 bases outside the gene matches. CDR3 sequence (DNA): TGTGCCAGCGGCAACCATAGCGGGAGAATAGTAGGGGAGCAGTTCTTC. It translates to CASGNHSGRIVGEQFF.

The V call is TRBV4-3, the J call TRBJ2-2, with a possible D match to TRBD1 (6 bases). Trimming cost V 1 base and J 7 bases, with 16 bases left between them. The CDR3 totals 16 residues. CDR1 is LGHNA and CDR2 is YSLEER in the germline V gene. CDR3 loop: CASSQVGATPGGELFF. CDR3 DNA: TGCGCCAGCAGCCAAGTGGGGGCTACCCCCGGCGGGGAGCTGTTTTTT.

The rearrangement joins TRBV27 to TRBJ1-2; TRBD1 aligns across 8 bases. The CDR3 has 16 residues. Trimming cost V 5 bases and J 0 bases; bases outside gene matches: 8. CDR1 and CDR2 from the germline V gene are MNHEY and SMNVEV (reference sequence). CDR3 nucleotides: TGTGCCAGCAGTCCGGGACAGGAGACAGCTAACTATGGCTACACCTTC. Amino acids: CASSPGQETANYGYTF.

The rearrangement joins TRBV7-2 to TRBJ1-2; 7 positions agree with TRBD1. J gave up 7 bases and V 2 bases, and 10 bases lay outside the gene matches. Germline V gene data show CDR1 as SGHTA and CDR2 as FQGNSA. The CDR3 is made up of 15 amino acids. In DNA, the CDR3 is TGTGCCAGCAGCTTAACTGGACAGGCCCGTCTTGGCTACACCTTC. Amino acid sequence: CASSLTGQARLGYTF.

The rearrangement links TRBV27 to TRBJ1-2, with D hard to call. Trimming stripped 4 bases from V and 6 bases from J, with 12 bases between. Germline CDR1 reads MNHEY; CDR2 reads SMNVEV (reference sequence). The CDR3 contains 13 residues. The CDR3 sequence is CASSSLPRNGYTF. The DNA of the CDR3 is TGTGCCAGCAGTTCACTTCCTAGAAATGGCTACACCTTC.

This chain uses TRBV19 with TRBJ1-2, with 8 bases lining up with TRBD1. CDR1 is LNHDA, CDR2 SQIVND, per germline (reference sequence). Trimming removed 1 base from V and 2 bases from J; junction bases left unmatched: 0. The CDR3 totals 14 residues. Here the CDR3 reads CASSIGTGNYGYTF. The DNA for the CDR3 is TGTGCCAGTAGTATAGGGACAGGGAACTATGGCTACACCTTC.

The V and J genes are TRBV5-4 and TRBJ2-7; 7 bases map to TRBD2. V shed 5 bases and J 7 bases; nucleotides not matched to a gene: 9. This CDR3 comprises 13 residues. CDR1 and CDR2 from the germline V gene are SGHNT and YYREEE (reference sequence). CDR3: CASSRLSGGEQYF. The CDR3 coding sequence is TGTGCCAGCAGTCGCCTTTCGGGGGGTGAGCAGTACTTC. The whole variable domain, remainder taken from reference TRBV5-4 and TRBJ2-7, is ETGVTQSPTHLIKTRGQQVTLRCSSQSGHNTVSWYQQALGQGPQFIFQYYREEENGRGNFPPRFSGLQFPNYSSELNVNALELDDSALYLCASSRLSGGEQYFGPGTRLTVT.